This T cell receptor beta chain was profiled in a study of blood T cell repertoires in COVID-19. Study at large: PBMCs, B-cell-depleted T cells, or T cells provided the cDNA or gDNA that made up the material.

The authors' processing: Researchers report that nucleated cell counts were estimated from reference gene primer amplification. Profiled with immunoSEQ multiplex PCR; TCRdb holds only in-frame clones, not every one. That table gives V, J and clone size, and the DNA gave D and trimming. The sample lists under 150,000 clones, around 85% occurring once. This CDR3 has 17 amino acids. Trimming took 0 bases from V and 0 from J, leaving 15 bases between them. Per germline, CDR1 SGDLS and CDR2 YYNGEE. Self-reported history from a screening survey and questionnaire set each donor's cohort. This TCR derives from a woman aged 40 to 50 who had recovered from COVID-19. The chain couples TRBV9 to TRBJ1-2, with D perhaps TRBD1 (5 bases). The sample comprised PBMCs or T cells enriched from blood (not recorded which). The CDR3, as DNA: TGTGCCAGCAGCGTAGGGGGTACAGGAACGTCTAACTATGGCTACACCTTC. This translates into CASSVGGTGTSNYGYTF.